The following is a T cell receptor beta chain sequence with its context. Treatment specified: some 20 received Ad26.COV2.S at low or high dose, single or two shots; 5 received placebo; per-sample allocation not given. Sampling took place 63 days after the first vaccine or placebo injection. The data stem from a study of Ad26.COV2.S vaccination and SARS-CoV-2 variants. Germline lookup yields CDR1 SGHNT and CDR2 YENEEA. Deletions cut 5 bases from V and 9 bases from J, with 14 bases between. The CDR3 totals 13 residues. TCRdb's table, derived via immunoSEQ multiplex PCR, lists solely in-frame clones and lacks some. The sample contains roughly 350,000 clones, 70% to 90% of which appear only once.

The sequence was obtained from a person aged 18 to 59 who received the Ad26.COV2.S COVID-19 vaccine or a placebo. The source material was peripheral blood, sampled in a trial of Ad26.COV2.S vaccine versus placebo. This rearrangement joins TRBV11-3 to TRBJ1-3; D call uncertain. The CDR3 reads CASSRTVSGTIYF. DNA of the CDR3: TGTGCCAGCAGCAGGACCGTGTCTGGCACCATATATTTT.